The 2 T cell receptor beta chains below were found in one sample sequenced in a study of T cells in Graves' hyperthyroidism and ophthalmopathy (dated by TCRdb to between 2017 and 2020). To prepare the library, multiplex PCR was applied. Sequenced on an Illumina HiSeq 2000. Amplification of TCR beta CDR3 regions was carried out from RNA transcripts. The first round of RT-PCR for the TCR CDR3 was performed with the HTBI primer set and the Qiagen OneStep RT-PCR kit. The raw public reads went through TCRdb reprocessing: fastp at Q25, MiXCR clone calling, in-frame beta chains kept. Identical CDR3 protein sequences are pooled into one entry, listed with their most common genes and DNA. The sample table records about 410,000 distinct CDR3 sequences; roughly 15% of these occur just once. The ten largest clones represent about 20% of the sample. The sequenced sample was blood. The receptors originated from a woman aged 25 to 45 with Graves' ophthalmopathy.

The table lists this clonotype with many counts. This chain uses TRBV12-3 or TRBV12-4 with TRBJ2-1; 9 nucleotides match TRBD2. The CDR3 covers 15 residues. V lost 6 bases, J lost 3 bases, and 6 bases stayed unmatched. CDR3 in amino acids: CASRSSGGHYNEQFF. The CDR3 DNA is TGTGCCAGCAGATCCAGCGGGGGGCACTACAATGAGCAGTTCTTC.

On this clonotype: Since a much larger clone is just one base distant, this may be a read error. The chain uses TRBV27 and TRBJ1-1; D might be TRBD1 (5 bases). This CDR3 is 16 amino acids long. Per the germline V gene, CDR1 is MNHEY and CDR2 is SMNVEV (reference sequence). The CDR3 coding sequence is TGTGCCCGCAGACCAGAGGGGTTCGGGGCGAACACTGAAGCTTTCTTT. Translated: CARRPEGFGANTEAFF.